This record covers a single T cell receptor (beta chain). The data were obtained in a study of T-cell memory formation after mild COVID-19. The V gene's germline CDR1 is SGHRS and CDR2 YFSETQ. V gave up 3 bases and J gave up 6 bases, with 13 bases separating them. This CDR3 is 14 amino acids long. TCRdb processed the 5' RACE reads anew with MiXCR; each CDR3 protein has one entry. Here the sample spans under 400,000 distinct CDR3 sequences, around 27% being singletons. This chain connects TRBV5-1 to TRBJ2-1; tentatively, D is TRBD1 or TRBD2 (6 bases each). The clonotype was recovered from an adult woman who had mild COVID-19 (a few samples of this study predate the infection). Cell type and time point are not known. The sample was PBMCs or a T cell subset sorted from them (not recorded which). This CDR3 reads CASSWGAASNEQFF. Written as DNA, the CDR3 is TGCGCCAGCAGCTGGGGGGCGGCATCCAATGAGCAGTTCTTC.